Listed below are T cell receptor beta chains from one sample, sequenced in a study of human T cells and chemical hapten exposure. TCRdb itself ran the RACE reads through MiXCR, one entry per CDR3 protein. The profile shows under 65,000 distinct CDR3 sequences, around 9.3% of them singletons. Sample: whole blood, taken in connection with sensitization to the hapten diphenylcyclopropenone (DPC). All receptors come from a woman between 45 and 65 years old with alopecia areata. Some clones in this sample may be carry-over from other donors' samples. Both conserved end residues are part of each CDR3. The order of the fields is V gene, J gene, CDR3 length, D gene, clone size, CDR3 DNA, CDR3 protein. D genes are given only for firm matches. A row's size may be missing; if present it is once, few, many or a size class.

v_call: TRBV11-2; j_call: TRBJ2-1; cdr3_length: 14; d_call: NA; clone_size: many; cdr3_nt: TGTGCCAGCAGCTTAGCAGGGGCGGGGAATGAGCAGTTCTTC; cdr3_aa: CASSLAGAGNEQFF
v_call: TRBV20-1; j_call: TRBJ1-2; cdr3_length: 13; d_call: TRBD1; clone_size: many; cdr3_nt: TGCAGTGCTAGGGGGGACAGGGTAGTTGGCTACACCTTC; cdr3_aa: CSARGDRVVGYTF
v_call: TRBV5-1; j_call: TRBJ1-1; cdr3_length: 14; d_call: TRBD1; clone_size: many; cdr3_nt: TGCGCCAGCAAAAGGGACAGCCTGAACACTGAAGCTTTCTTT; cdr3_aa: CASKRDSLNTEAFF
v_call: TRBV28; j_call: TRBJ1-2; cdr3_length: 15; d_call: NA; clone_size: few; cdr3_nt: TGTGCCAGCAGTCCCCTTGGACCATACCTGGATGGCTACACCTTC; cdr3_aa: CASSPLGPYLDGYTF
v_call: TRBV28; j_call: TRBJ2-7; cdr3_length: 15; d_call: TRBD2; clone_size: few; cdr3_nt: TGTGCCAGCAGCCCTTTGGTCGCGGGAGACCGCGAGCAGTACTTC; cdr3_aa: CASSPLVAGDREQYF
v_call: TRBV2; j_call: TRBJ2-5; cdr3_length: 16; d_call: TRBD1; clone_size: medium-sized; cdr3_nt: TGTGCCAGCAGTGAAGGGGACAGGGGGCCTCAAGAGACCCAGTACTTC; cdr3_aa: CASSEGDRGPQETQYF
v_call: TRBV30; j_call: TRBJ1-1; cdr3_length: 13; d_call: NA; clone_size: many; cdr3_nt: TGTGCCTGGAGTGGGAAATGGTACACTGAAGCTTTCTTT; cdr3_aa: CAWSGKWYTEAFF
v_call: TRBV7-6; j_call: TRBJ2-5; cdr3_length: 11; d_call: NA; clone_size: many; cdr3_nt: TGTGCCAGCAGTGTACAGGAGACCCAGTACTTC; cdr3_aa: CASSVQETQYF
v_call: TRBV5-1; j_call: TRBJ1-1; cdr3_length: 15; d_call: NA; clone_size: many; cdr3_nt: TGCGCCAGCAGCTTGGGGCTTCGGGGTTCCACTGAAGCTTTCTTT; cdr3_aa: CASSLGLRGSTEAFF
v_call: TRBV29-1; j_call: TRBJ2-1; cdr3_length: 12; d_call: TRBD2; clone_size: few; cdr3_nt: TGCAGCGGGACTAGCGGGAATAATGAGCAGTTCTTC; cdr3_aa: CSGTSGNNEQFF
v_call: TRBV5-1; j_call: TRBJ2-7; cdr3_length: 14; d_call: NA; clone_size: many; cdr3_nt: TGCGCCAGCAGACAGAGGCAGGACGCCTACGAGCAGTACTTC; cdr3_aa: CASRQRQDAYEQYF
v_call: TRBV14; j_call: TRBJ2-5; cdr3_length: 12; d_call: NA; clone_size: many; cdr3_nt: TGTGCCAGCAGCCAGGAGTGGAAGACCCAGTACTTC; cdr3_aa: CASSQEWKTQYF
v_call: TRBV5-4; j_call: TRBJ2-3; cdr3_length: 17; d_call: TRBD2; clone_size: many; cdr3_nt: TGTGCCAGCAGCCTAAAGCCCAGCGGGAGTGGGGGAGATACGCAGTATTTT; cdr3_aa: CASSLKPSGSGGDTQYF
v_call: TRBV7-6; j_call: TRBJ2-5; cdr3_length: 15; d_call: NA; clone_size: NA; cdr3_nt: TGTGCCAGCAGCCCACAATCCCGGGACCAAGAGACCCAGTACTTC; cdr3_aa: CASSPQSRDQETQYF
v_call: TRBV29-1; j_call: TRBJ2-3; cdr3_length: 14; d_call: TRBD1; clone_size: medium-sized; cdr3_nt: TGCAGCGGGGGGACAGGCCCGACTGGCGATACGCAGTATTTT; cdr3_aa: CSGGTGPTGDTQYF
v_call: TRBV4-3; j_call: TRBJ1-2; cdr3_length: 17; d_call: NA; clone_size: many; cdr3_nt: TGCGCCAGTAGCCCTACCGGGACCCCCCGGGCTAACTATGGCTACACCTTC; cdr3_aa: CASSPTGTPRANYGYTF
v_call: TRBV30; j_call: TRBJ1-1; cdr3_length: 13; d_call: NA; clone_size: NA; cdr3_nt: TGTGCCTGGAGTCAGGTGGCGGGGACTGAAGCTTTCTTT; cdr3_aa: CAWSQVAGTEAFF
v_call: TRBV29-1; j_call: TRBJ2-1; cdr3_length: 13; d_call: TRBD2; clone_size: many; cdr3_nt: TGCAGCGTGGGGACTAGCGGGAGCAATGAGCAGTTCTTC; cdr3_aa: CSVGTSGSNEQFF
v_call: TRBV24-1; j_call: TRBJ2-7; cdr3_length: 14; d_call: NA; clone_size: many; cdr3_nt: TGTGCCACCAGTGACAGGACCCGCACCTACGAGCAGTACTTC; cdr3_aa: CATSDRTRTYEQYF
v_call: TRBV27; j_call: TRBJ2-1; cdr3_length: 12; d_call: NA; clone_size: many; cdr3_nt: TGTACTAGACAGGACTCCTACAATGAGCAGTTCTTC; cdr3_aa: CTRQDSYNEQFF
v_call: TRBV6-1; j_call: TRBJ1-5; cdr3_length: 15; d_call: NA; clone_size: many; cdr3_nt: TGTGCCAGCACCCTACACCTCCCCCCCGGTCAGCCCCAGCATTTT; cdr3_aa: CASTLHLPPGQPQHF
v_call: TRBV20-1; j_call: TRBJ2-7; cdr3_length: 14; d_call: NA; clone_size: few; cdr3_nt: TGCAGTGCTAGAGGGGTGGTAGCAGACTACGAGCAGTACTTC; cdr3_aa: CSARGVVADYEQYF
v_call: TRBV12-3/TRBV12-4; j_call: TRBJ2-5; cdr3_length: 14; d_call: NA; clone_size: few; cdr3_nt: TGTGCCAGCAGTGGGGGCGGGAACCAAGAGACCCAGTACTTC; cdr3_aa: CASSGGGNQETQYF
v_call: TRBV18; j_call: TRBJ1-1; cdr3_length: 14; d_call: NA; clone_size: few; cdr3_nt: TGTGCCAGCTCACCAGGGGCCACGGGCACTGAAGCTTTCTTT; cdr3_aa: CASSPGATGTEAFF
v_call: TRBV7-9; j_call: TRBJ1-3; cdr3_length: 14; d_call: NA; clone_size: many; cdr3_nt: TGTGCCAGCAGCTTAGTTCCAGGGCGAAACACCATATATTTT; cdr3_aa: CASSLVPGRNTIYF
v_call: TRBV10-3; j_call: TRBJ2-1; cdr3_length: 11; d_call: NA; clone_size: many; cdr3_nt: TGTGCCATCAGTGATTCGGGGGAGGAGTTCTTC; cdr3_aa: CAISDSGEEFF
v_call: TRBV18; j_call: TRBJ1-1; cdr3_length: 14; d_call: TRBD1; clone_size: many; cdr3_nt: TGTGCCAGCTCCCAAAATACAGGGGGCACTGAAGCTTTCTTT; cdr3_aa: CASSQNTGGTEAFF
v_call: TRBV5-1; j_call: TRBJ2-6; cdr3_length: 14; d_call: NA; clone_size: few; cdr3_nt: TGCGCCAGCAGCTTCTCCCCCGGGGCCAACGTCCTGACTTTC; cdr3_aa: CASSFSPGANVLTF
v_call: TRBV28; j_call: TRBJ1-1; cdr3_length: 12; d_call: NA; clone_size: many; cdr3_nt: TGTGCCAGCAGCTCCGCCCGGGCGGGGGCTTTCTTT; cdr3_aa: CASSSARAGAFF